This record looks at one T cell receptor beta chain sequence and its context. Reverse transcription used about 0.45 to 1 ug RNA and random hexamers. The TCR beta CDR3 was amplified by immunoSEQ multiplex PCR across 54 Vbeta, 13 Jbeta. TCRdb independently ran MiXCR on the immunoSEQ multiplex PCR reads; one entry per CDR3 protein. The sample includes about 200,000 distinct CDR3 sequences, 95% of them seen just once. V was pared by 8 bases and J by 3 bases, with 16 bases between. The germline gives CDR1 DFQATT, CDR2 SNEGSKA (reference sequence). CDR3 size: 13 residues. The data originate from a study of CD8 T cells in Susac syndrome.

The specimen was CD4+ T cells from PBMCs. This clonotype was obtained from a human donor with multiple sclerosis. This rearrangement joins TRBV20-1 to TRBJ1-2, with D possibly TRBD1 on 5 matching bases. CDR3: CSPSDGGDYGYTF. The CDR3 DNA reads TGCAGTCCTTCGGACGGGGGGGACTATGGCTACACCTTC.